This T cell receptor beta chain was profiled in a study of blood T cell repertoires in COVID-19. Across the study: Sample material is recorded as cDNA or gDNA derived from T cells, B-cell-depleted T cells, or PBMCs.

The protocol was immunoSEQ multiplex PCR, while the TCRdb copy is restricted to in-frame clones and leaves out a portion. The sample carries 100,000 to 120,000 clones, around 86% recorded once. V trimming: 5 bases; J trimming: 4 bases; junction bases outside the gene matches: 4. Per the germline V gene, CDR1 is GTSNPN and CDR2 is SVGIG (reference sequence). The CDR3 is 12 amino acids. The sequence came from a man older than 75 with acute or convalescent COVID-19. The chain carries TRBV30 and TRBJ2-5; 7 nucleotides agree with TRBD1. Source material: peripheral blood. As DNA, the CDR3 is TGTGCCTGGGACAGGGATTCAGAGACCCAGTACTTC. It specifies CAWDRDSETQYF.